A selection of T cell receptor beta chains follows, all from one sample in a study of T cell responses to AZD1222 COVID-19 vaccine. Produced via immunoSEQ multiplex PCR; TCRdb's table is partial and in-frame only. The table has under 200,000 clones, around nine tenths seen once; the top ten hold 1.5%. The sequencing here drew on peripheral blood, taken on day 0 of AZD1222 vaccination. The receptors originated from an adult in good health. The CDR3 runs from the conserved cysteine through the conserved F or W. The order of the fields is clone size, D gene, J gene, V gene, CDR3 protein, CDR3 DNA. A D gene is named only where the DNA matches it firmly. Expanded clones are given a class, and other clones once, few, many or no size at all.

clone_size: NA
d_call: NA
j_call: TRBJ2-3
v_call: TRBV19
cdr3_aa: CASSIVGRGPDTQYF
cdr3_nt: TGTGCCAGTAGTATTGTCGGCAGGGGCCCAGATACGCAGTATTTT

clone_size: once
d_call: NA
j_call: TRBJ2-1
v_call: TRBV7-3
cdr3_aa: CASSVQGEQFF
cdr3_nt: TGTGCCAGCAGCGTACAGGGTGAGCAGTTCTTC

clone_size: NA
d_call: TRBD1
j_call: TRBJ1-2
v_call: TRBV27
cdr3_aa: CASSPGTGANKRHGYTF
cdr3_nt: TGTGCCAGCAGTCCCGGGACAGGGGCAAATAAAAGGCATGGCTACACCTTC

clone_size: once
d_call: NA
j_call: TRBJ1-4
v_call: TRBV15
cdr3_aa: CATSRDTGGNEKLFF
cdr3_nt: TGTGCCACCAGCAGAGATACAGGCGGAAATGAAAAACTGTTTTTT

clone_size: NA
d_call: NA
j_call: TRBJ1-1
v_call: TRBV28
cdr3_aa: CASSLLQENTEAFF
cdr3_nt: TGTGCCAGCAGCCTTCTACAGGAAAACACTGAAGCTTTCTTT

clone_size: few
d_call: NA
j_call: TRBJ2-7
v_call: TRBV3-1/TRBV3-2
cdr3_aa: CASSQDAAFSYEQYF
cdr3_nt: TGTGCCAGCAGCCAAGATGCGGCCTTCAGCTACGAGCAGTACTTC

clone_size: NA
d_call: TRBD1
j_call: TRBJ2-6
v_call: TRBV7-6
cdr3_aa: CASSFRDSASSGANVLTF
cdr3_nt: TGTGCCAGCAGCTTCCGGGACAGTGCTAGCTCTGGGGCCAACGTCCTGACTTTC

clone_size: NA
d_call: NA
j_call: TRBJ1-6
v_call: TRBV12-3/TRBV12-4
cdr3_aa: CASTRGNSPLHF
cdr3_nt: TGTGCCAGCACCCGGGGAAATTCACCCCTCCACTTT

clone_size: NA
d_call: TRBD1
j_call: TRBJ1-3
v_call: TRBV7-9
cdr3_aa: CASSPGLFRGPSKYTIYF
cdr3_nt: TGTGCCAGCAGCCCGGGCCTCTTCAGGGGGCCTTCAAAATACACCATATATTTT

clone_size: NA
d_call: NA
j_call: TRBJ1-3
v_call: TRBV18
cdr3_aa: CASSPQGFFGNTIYF
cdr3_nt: TGTGCCAGCTCACCACAGGGGTTTTTTGGAAACACCATATATTTT

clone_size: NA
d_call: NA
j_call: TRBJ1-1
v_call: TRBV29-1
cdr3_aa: CSADRNTEAFF
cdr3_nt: TGCAGCGCGGACAGAAACACTGAAGCTTTCTTT

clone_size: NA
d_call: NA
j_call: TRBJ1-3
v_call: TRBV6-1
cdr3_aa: CASSEGPGVNGNTIYF
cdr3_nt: TGTGCCAGCAGTGAAGGTCCCGGGGTTAACGGAAACACCATATATTTT

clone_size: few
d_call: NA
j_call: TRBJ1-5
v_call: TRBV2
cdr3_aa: CASSDLQAGNQPQHF
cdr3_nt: TGTGCCAGCAGTGATCTACAGGCTGGCAATCAGCCCCAGCATTTT

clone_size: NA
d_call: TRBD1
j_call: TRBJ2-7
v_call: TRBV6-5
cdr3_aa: CASGGQWGTEQYF
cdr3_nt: TGTGCCAGCGGGGGACAGTGGGGGACCGAGCAGTACTTC